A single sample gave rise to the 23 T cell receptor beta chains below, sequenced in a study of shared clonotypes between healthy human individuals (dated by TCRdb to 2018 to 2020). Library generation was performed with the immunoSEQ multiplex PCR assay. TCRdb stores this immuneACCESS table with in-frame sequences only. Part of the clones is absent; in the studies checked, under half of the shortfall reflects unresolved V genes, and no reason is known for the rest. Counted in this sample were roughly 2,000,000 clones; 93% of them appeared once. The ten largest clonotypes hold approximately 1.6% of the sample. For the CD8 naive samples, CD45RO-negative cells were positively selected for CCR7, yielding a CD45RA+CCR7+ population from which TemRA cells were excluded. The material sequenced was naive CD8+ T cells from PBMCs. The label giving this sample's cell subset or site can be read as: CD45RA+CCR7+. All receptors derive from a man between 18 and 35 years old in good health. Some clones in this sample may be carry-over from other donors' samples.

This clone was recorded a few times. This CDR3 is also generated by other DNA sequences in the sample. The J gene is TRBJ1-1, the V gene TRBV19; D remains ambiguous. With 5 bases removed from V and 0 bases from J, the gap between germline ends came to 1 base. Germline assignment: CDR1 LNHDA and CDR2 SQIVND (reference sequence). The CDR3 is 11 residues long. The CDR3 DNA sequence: TGTGCCAGTAGTGTGAACACTGAAGCTTTCTTT. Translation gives CASSVNTEAFF.

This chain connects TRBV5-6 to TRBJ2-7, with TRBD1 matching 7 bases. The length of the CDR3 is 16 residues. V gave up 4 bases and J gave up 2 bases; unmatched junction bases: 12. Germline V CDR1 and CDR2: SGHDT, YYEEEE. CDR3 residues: CASSPELTGNPYEQYF. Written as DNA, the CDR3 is TGTGCCAGCAGCCCAGAATTGACAGGGAACCCCTACGAGCAGTACTTC.

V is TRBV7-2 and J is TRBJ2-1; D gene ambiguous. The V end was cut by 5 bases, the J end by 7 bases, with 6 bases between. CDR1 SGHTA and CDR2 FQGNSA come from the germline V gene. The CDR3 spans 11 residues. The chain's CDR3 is CASSPMNEQFF. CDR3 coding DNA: TGTGCCAGCAGCCCGATGAATGAGCAGTTCTTC.

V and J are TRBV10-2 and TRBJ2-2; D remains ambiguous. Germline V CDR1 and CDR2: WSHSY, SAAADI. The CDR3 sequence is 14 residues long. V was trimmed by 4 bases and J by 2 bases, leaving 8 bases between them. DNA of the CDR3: TGCGCCAGCAGTGTTGTACATAACACCGGGGAGCTGTTTTTT. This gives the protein CASSVVHNTGELFF.

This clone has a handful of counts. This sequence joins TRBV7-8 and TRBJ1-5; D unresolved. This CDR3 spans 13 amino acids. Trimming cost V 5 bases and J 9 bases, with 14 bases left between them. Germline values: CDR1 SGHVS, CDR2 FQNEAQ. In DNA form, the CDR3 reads TGTGCCAGCAGCATGAGCCTAGGAGCGCCCCAGCATTTT. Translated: CASSMSLGAPQHF.

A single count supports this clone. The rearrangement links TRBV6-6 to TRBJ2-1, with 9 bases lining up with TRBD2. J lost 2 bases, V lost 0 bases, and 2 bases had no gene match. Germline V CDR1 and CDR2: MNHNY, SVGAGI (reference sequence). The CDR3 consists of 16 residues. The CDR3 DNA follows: TGTGCCAGCAGTTACTCGACTAGCGGACCCTACAATGAGCAGTTCTTC. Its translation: CASSYSTSGPYNEQFF.

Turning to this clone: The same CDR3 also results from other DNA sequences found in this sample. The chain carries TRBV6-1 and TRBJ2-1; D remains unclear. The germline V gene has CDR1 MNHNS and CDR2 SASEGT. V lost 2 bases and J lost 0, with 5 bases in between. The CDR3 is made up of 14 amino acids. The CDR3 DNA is TGTGCCAGCAGTGAACTAAGCTCCTACAATGAGCAGTTCTTC. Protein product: CASSELSSYNEQFF.

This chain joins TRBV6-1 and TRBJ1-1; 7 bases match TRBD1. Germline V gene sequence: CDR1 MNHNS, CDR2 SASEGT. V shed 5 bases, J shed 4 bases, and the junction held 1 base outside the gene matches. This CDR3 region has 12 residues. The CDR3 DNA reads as TGTGCCAGCAGTCAGGGGGGCACTGAAGCTTTCTTT. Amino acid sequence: CASSQGGTEAFF.

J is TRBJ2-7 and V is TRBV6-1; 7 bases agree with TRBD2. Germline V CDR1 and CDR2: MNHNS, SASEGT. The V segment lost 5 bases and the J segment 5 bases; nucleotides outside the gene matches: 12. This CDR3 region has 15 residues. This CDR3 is CASSRSTSFYDEQYF. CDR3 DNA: TGTGCCAGCAGTCGATCGACTAGCTTCTATGACGAGCAGTACTTC.

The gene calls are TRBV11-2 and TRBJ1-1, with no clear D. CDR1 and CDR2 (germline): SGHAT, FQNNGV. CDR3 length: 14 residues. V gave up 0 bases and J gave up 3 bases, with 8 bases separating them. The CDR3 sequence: CASSLEGVDTEAFF. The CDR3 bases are TGTGCCAGCAGCTTAGAGGGAGTAGACACTGAAGCTTTCTTT.

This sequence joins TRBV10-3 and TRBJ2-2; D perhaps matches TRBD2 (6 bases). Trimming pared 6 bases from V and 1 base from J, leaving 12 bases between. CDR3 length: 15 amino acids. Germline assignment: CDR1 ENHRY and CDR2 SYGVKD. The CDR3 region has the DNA TGTGCCATCAGGCCAACTAGCTTGAACACCGGGGAGCTGTTTTTT. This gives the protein CAIRPTSLNTGELFF.

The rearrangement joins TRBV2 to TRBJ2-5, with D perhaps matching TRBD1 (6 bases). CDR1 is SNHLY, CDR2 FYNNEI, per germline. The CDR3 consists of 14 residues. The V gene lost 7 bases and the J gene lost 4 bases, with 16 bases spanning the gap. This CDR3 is CASNVSGVGETQYF. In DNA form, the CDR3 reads TGTGCCAGCAATGTGTCAGGGGTTGGAGAGACCCAGTACTTC.

CDR3 DNA sequence: TGTGCCAGCGGACAGGGAGTAGCCTATAATTCACCCCTCCACTTT. This sequence encodes CASGQGVAYNSPLHF. V is TRBV7-9 and J is TRBJ1-6; TRBD1 agrees at 8 bases. Losses at the gene ends were 8 bases for V and 2 bases for J; bases not matched to a gene: 5. CDR1 SEHNR and CDR2 FQNEAQ come from the germline V gene (reference sequence). CDR3 length: 15 residues.

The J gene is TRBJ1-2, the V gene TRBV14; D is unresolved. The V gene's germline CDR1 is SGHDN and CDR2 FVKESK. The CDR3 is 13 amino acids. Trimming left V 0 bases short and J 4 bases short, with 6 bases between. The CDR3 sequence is CASSQEWTYGYTF. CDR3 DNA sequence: TGTGCCAGCAGCCAAGAATGGACCTATGGCTACACCTTC.

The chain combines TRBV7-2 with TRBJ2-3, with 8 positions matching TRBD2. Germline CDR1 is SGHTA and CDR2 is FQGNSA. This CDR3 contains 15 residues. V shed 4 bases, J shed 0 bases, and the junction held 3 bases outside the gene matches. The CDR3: CASSSSGLSTDTQYF. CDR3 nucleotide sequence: TGTGCCAGCAGCTCTAGCGGGCTTAGCACAGATACGCAGTATTTT.

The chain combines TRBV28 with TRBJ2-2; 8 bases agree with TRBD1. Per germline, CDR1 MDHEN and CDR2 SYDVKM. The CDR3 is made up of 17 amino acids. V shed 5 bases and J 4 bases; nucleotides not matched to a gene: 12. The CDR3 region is CASSPTGGSLSTGELFF. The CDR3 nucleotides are TGTGCCAGCAGTCCCACAGGGGGGTCCTTGAGCACCGGGGAGCTGTTTTTT.

CDR3 sequence: CASSLAYGTTDTQYF. CDR3 in DNA: TGTGCCAGCAGCTTAGCATATGGGACCACAGATACGCAGTATTTT. The J gene is TRBJ2-3, the V gene TRBV7-9; D is perhaps TRBD1 or TRBD2 (5 bases each). Trimming left V 0 bases short and J 2 bases short, with 9 bases between. Germline lookup yields CDR1 SEHNR and CDR2 FQNEAQ (reference sequence). The CDR3 is 15 amino acids. The full variable domain, with the rest looked up from reference TRBV7-9 and TRBJ2-3, is DTGVSQNPRHKITKRGQNVTFRCDPISEHNRLYWYRQTLGQGPEFLTYFQNEAQLEKSRLLSDRFSAERPKGSFSTLEIQRTEQGDSAMYLCASSLAYGTTDTQYFGPGTRLTVL.

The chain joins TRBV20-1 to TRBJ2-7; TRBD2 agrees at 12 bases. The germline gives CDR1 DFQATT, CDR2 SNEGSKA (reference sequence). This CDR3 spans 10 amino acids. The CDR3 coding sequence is TGCAGACTAGCGGGAGGCGAGCAGTACTTC. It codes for CRLAGGEQYF.

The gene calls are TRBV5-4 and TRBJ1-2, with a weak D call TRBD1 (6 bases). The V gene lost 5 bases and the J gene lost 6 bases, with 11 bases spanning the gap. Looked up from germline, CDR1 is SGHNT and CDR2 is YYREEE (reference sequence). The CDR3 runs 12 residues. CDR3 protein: CASSYRDNGYTF. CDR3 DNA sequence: TGTGCCAGCAGTTACAGGGATAATGGCTACACCTTC.

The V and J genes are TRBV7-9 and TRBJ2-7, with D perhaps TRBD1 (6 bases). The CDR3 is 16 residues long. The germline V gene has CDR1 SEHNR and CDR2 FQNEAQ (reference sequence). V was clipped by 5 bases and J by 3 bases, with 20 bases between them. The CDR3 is CASSPETGGRFYEQYF. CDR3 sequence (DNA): TGTGCCAGCAGCCCGGAGACAGGTGGTAGGTTCTACGAGCAGTACTTC.

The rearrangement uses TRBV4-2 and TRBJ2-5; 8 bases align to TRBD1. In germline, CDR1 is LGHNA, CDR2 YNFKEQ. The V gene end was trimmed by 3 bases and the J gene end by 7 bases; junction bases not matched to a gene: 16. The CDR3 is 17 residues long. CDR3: CASSHKTGTGAFRTQYF. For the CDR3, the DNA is TGTGCCAGCAGCCATAAAACCGGGACAGGCGCGTTTCGGACCCAGTACTTC.

CDR3 DNA sequence: TGTGCCAGCAGCGGCGGACTAGCGGGAGGGCCCACAGATACGCAGTATTTT. Encoded protein: CASSGGLAGGPTDTQYF. J is TRBJ2-3 and V is TRBV7-8, with 15 bases aligning to TRBD2. Germline assignment: CDR1 SGHVS and CDR2 FQNEAQ. This CDR3 has 17 residues. The V and J ends lost 5 bases and 2 bases, in that order; junction bases with no gene match: 5.

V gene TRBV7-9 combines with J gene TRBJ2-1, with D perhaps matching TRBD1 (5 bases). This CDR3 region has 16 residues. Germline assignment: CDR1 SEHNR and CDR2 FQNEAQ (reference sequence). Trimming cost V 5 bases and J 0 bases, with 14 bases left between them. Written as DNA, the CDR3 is TGTGCCAGCAGCCCCCTTGGGGCCCCCTCCTACAATGAGCAGTTCTTC. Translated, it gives CASSPLGAPSYNEQFF.